One sample yielded the 21 T cell receptor beta chains listed below, sequenced in a study of PD-1 blockade in classical Hodgkin lymphoma (TCRdb year 2020). Libraries were constructed by the immunoSEQ multiplex PCR assay. The table was pulled from immuneACCESS by TCRdb, which kept in-frame rearrangements only. Such tables lose some clones; where checked, under half of the loss comes from unresolved V genes, and the rest has no known cause. The sample table lists fewer than 65,000 clones, 80% to 90% of them with a count of one. Of the sample, roughly 15% falls within the top ten clones. Taken with the paper, the label for time point translates to: cycle 1 day 1 (C1D1), immediately before nivolumab initiation. Every trial patient had relapsed following autologous stem cell transplantation, and prior brentuximab vedotin exposure was what differed among cohorts A, B and C. The sequencing used peripheral blood mononuclear cells (PBMCs), collected at baseline. These receptor sequences come from a human donor with classical Hodgkin lymphoma.

The chain couples TRBV2 to TRBJ1-5, with unresolved D. The CDR3 contains 14 residues. CDR1 and CDR2 (germline): SNHLY, FYNNEI. V was clipped by 7 bases and J by 3 bases, with 13 bases between them. This CDR3 reads CASTFNANNQPQHF. The CDR3 DNA sequence: TGTGCCAGCACATTCAACGCAAACAATCAGCCCCAGCATTTT. The whole variable domain, remainder taken from reference TRBV2 and TRBJ1-5, is EPEVTQTPSHQVTQMGQEVILRCVPISNHLYFYWYRQILGQKVEFLVSFYNNEISEKSEIFDDQFSVERPDGSNFTLKIRSTKLEDSAMYFCASTFNANNQPQHFGDGTRLSIL.

The genes are TRBV10-2 and TRBJ2-3; D is uncertain. The germline CDR1 and CDR2 sequences are WSHSY and SAAADI. The CDR3 is 15 amino acids. V gave up 7 bases and J gave up 0 bases, with 14 bases separating them. The CDR3 DNA is TGCGCCAGCAATCTCGAGTTTACTAGCACAGATACGCAGTATTTT. Its protein product is CASNLEFTSTDTQYF.

The chain has TRBV19 and TRBJ2-6; TRBD1 matches 7 bases. Trimming removed 6 bases from V and 3 bases from J; junction bases left unmatched: 8. The length of the CDR3 is 16 residues. CDR1 and CDR2 (germline): LNHDA, SQIVND (reference sequence). The CDR3 DNA sequence: TGTGCCAGTAGCGGGTTACAGGGGAGTGGGGCCAACGTCCTGACTTTC. It is translated as CASSGLQGSGANVLTF.

The genes are TRBV2 and TRBJ2-4; 7 nucleotides align to TRBD1. The CDR3 length is 15 residues. The trim removed 8 bases at V and 0 bases at J, leaving 7 bases unmatched. Germline V gives CDR1 SNHLY, CDR2 FYNNEI. CDR3 in amino acids: CASLGTDLAKNIQYF. As DNA, the CDR3 is TGTGCCAGCCTCGGGACAGACCTAGCCAAAAACATTCAGTACTTC. Full variable domain (outside the CDR3, taken from reference TRBV2 and TRBJ2-4): EPEVTQTPSHQVTQMGQEVILRCVPISNHLYFYWYRQILGQKVEFLVSFYNNEISEKSEIFDDQFSVERPDGSNFTLKIRSTKLEDSAMYFCASLGTDLAKNIQYFGAGTRLSVL.

The J gene is TRBJ1-3, the V gene TRBV2, with a tentative D call TRBD1 (5 bases). The CDR3 contains 13 residues. Germline-derived CDR1 and CDR2 are SNHLY and FYNNEI. Trimming shortened V by 7 bases and J by 6 bases, and 13 bases separated the two germline ends. Written as DNA, the CDR3 is TGTGCCAGCACCTCCGGGACTGTAAACACCATATATTTT. Protein sequence: CASTSGTVNTIYF. Combining the CDR3 with reference TRBV2 and TRBJ1-3 gives the whole variable domain EPEVTQTPSHQVTQMGQEVILRCVPISNHLYFYWYRQILGQKVEFLVSFYNNEISEKSEIFDDQFSVERPDGSNFTLKIRSTKLEDSAMYFCASTSGTVNTIYFGEGSWLTVV.

This chain connects TRBV1 to TRBJ1-4. TRBV1 is a documented pseudogene. This CDR3 spans 16 amino acids. Here the CDR3 DNA reads TGCACCAGCAGCCAAGATGGCGCCTCCCAAGGTGAAAAACTGTTTTTT. It yields the protein CTSSQDGASQGEKLFF.

The chain uses TRBV9 and TRBJ2-2; D is uncertain. Germline CDR1 reads SGDLS; CDR2 reads YYNGEE. Trimming pared 0 bases from V and 5 bases from J, leaving 2 bases between. The length of the CDR3 is 12 residues. The chain's CDR3 is CASSVVTGELFF. In DNA form, the CDR3 reads TGTGCCAGCAGCGTAGTAACCGGGGAGCTGTTTTTT. The full variable domain, completed using reference TRBV9 and TRBJ2-2, is DSGVTQTPKHLITATGQRVTLRCSPRSGDLSVYWYQQSLDQGLQFLIQYYNGEERAKGNILERFSAQQFPDLHSELNLSSLELGDSALYFCASSVVTGELFFGEGSRLTVL.

The chain recombines TRBV5-4 with TRBJ2-5, with D maybe TRBD2 (5 bases). Germline V lookup: CDR1 SGHNT, CDR2 YYREEE (reference sequence). The CDR3 extends over 14 amino acids. V was trimmed by 3 bases and J by 2 bases, leaving 11 bases between them. The chain's CDR3 is CASSSSTAQETQYF. The DNA for the CDR3 is TGTGCCAGCAGCTCTAGCACAGCACAAGAGACCCAGTACTTC.

The chain is built from TRBV5-1 and TRBJ2-7, with D possibly being TRBD2 (6 bases). This CDR3 is built from 16 residues. Germline assignment: CDR1 SGHRS and CDR2 YFSETQ. The V gene lost 3 bases and the J gene lost 5 bases, with 21 bases spanning the gap. The CDR3 DNA is TGCGCCAGCAGCTCCGTCGGTGGCGGGGAAGTCGACGAGCAGTACTTC. It yields the protein CASSSVGGGEVDEQYF.

With respect to this clone: The same CDR3 also results from other DNA sequences found in this sample. Here the CDR3 reads CASSIAQDRGHEQYF. DNA for the CDR3: TGTGCCAGTAGTATAGCTCAAGACAGGGGCCACGAGCAGTACTTC. V is TRBV19 and J is TRBJ2-7, with 8 bases that match TRBD1. Germline trimming cut 1 base from V and 5 bases from J; bases unmatched to any gene: 7. The CDR3 covers 15 residues. Per the germline V gene, CDR1 is LNHDA and CDR2 is SQIVND (reference sequence).

The CDR3 DNA follows: TGTGCCAGCAGTTGGACCGCGAACACCGGGGAGCTGTTTTTT. This encodes CASSWTANTGELFF. The rearrangement joins TRBV27 to TRBJ2-2; unclear D gene. The CDR3 is made up of 14 amino acids. Germline CDR1 is MNHEY and CDR2 is SMNVEV (reference sequence). V shed 4 bases and J shed 0 bases, with 6 bases lying between them.

This clone was seen once. The chain carries TRBV19 and TRBJ1-2, with D perhaps matching TRBD1 (5 bases). The CDR3 runs 14 residues. CDR1 LNHDA and CDR2 SQIVND come from the germline V gene (reference sequence). V lost 4 bases and J 0 bases, leaving 9 bases between the germline ends. CDR3: CASSTGGTNYGYTF. CDR3 bases: TGTGCCAGTAGTACGGGGGGGACTAACTATGGCTACACCTTC.

Written as DNA, the CDR3 is TGTGCCAGCAGCTTGACTGGCGGGGTGGGAGATACGCAGTATTTT. It specifies CASSLTGGVGDTQYF. This chain uses TRBV5-8 with TRBJ2-3, with D possibly being TRBD2 (6 bases). The CDR3 has 15 residues. Trimming removed 1 base from V and 5 bases from J, with 14 bases in between. CDR1 SGHTS and CDR2 YDEGEE come from the germline V gene. Filled out from reference TRBV5-8 and TRBJ2-3, the complete variable domain reads EAGVTQSPTHLIKTRGQQATLRCSPISGHTSVYWYQQALGLGLQFLLWYDEGEERNRGNFPPRFSGRQFPNYSSELNVNALELEDSALYLCASSLTGGVGDTQYFGPGTRLTVL.

The rearrangement links TRBV19 to TRBJ1-6; 7 positions match TRBD1. The CDR3 spans 11 residues. Germline V gives CDR1 LNHDA, CDR2 SQIVND (reference sequence). V trimming: 5 bases; J trimming: 14 bases; junction bases outside the gene matches: 3. The CDR3 loop reads CASSYQGALHF. The CDR3 coding sequence is TGTGCCAGTAGTTATCAGGGGGCCCTCCACTTT.

V usage is TRBV15 and J usage is TRBJ1-2; D remains ambiguous. V was pared by 3 bases and J by 5 bases, with 7 bases between. This CDR3 is built from 12 residues. From germline, CDR1 is LNHNV and CDR2 YYDKDF (reference sequence). In DNA form, the CDR3 reads TGTGCCACCAGCAGGGATGAGTATGGCTACACCTTC. Protein: CATSRDEYGYTF.

Worth noting for this clone: A junction end diverges from the germline sequence, so it may reflect a read error. The chain has TRBV19 and TRBJ1-4; D ambiguous. CDR3 length: 15 residues. Germline lookup yields CDR1 LNHDA and CDR2 SQIVND (reference sequence). CDR3 region: CASSILQTTTEKLFF. The CDR3 DNA reads as TGTGCCAGTAGTATTCTACAGACAACTACTGAAAAACTGTTTTTT.

This rearrangement joins TRBV19 to TRBJ1-2; no firm D call. The ends were cut back, 4 bases at V and 8 bases at J, with 8 bases in the middle. The CDR3 has 11 residues. CDR1 and CDR2 (germline): LNHDA, SQIVND (reference sequence). CDR3 protein: CASSTGLGYTF. The DNA of the CDR3 is TGTGCCAGTAGTACAGGATTGGGCTACACCTTC.

V and J are TRBV28 and TRBJ1-5; D remains unclear. Trimming removed 5 bases at V and 11 bases at J, with 19 bases between. There are 14 residues in the CDR3. CDR1 is MDHEN and CDR2 is SYDVKM in the germline V gene. The CDR3 nucleotides read TGTGCCAGCAGTCCCCTAAAATCGCCATGCACCCAGCATTTT. Its protein is CASSPLKSPCTQHF.

The sample holds a few counts of this clone. This chain joins TRBV19 and TRBJ1-5; no definite D call. Trimming removed 7 bases at V and 0 bases at J, with 13 bases between. This CDR3 region has 15 residues. Per the germline V gene, CDR1 is LNHDA and CDR2 is SQIVND (reference sequence). CDR3 nucleotides: TGTGCCAGTAATGAGGGTGCCTATAGCAATCAGCCCCAGCATTTT. Amino acid sequence: CASNEGAYSNQPQHF.

This clone is a singleton in its sample. This chain uses TRBV7-9 with TRBJ1-1; TRBD1 agrees at 10 bases. Germline V gives CDR1 SEHNR, CDR2 FQNEAQ (reference sequence). CDR3 length equals 14 residues. V lost 6 bases and J lost 6; bases outside the gene matches: 7. The CDR3 DNA sequence: TGTGCCAGCAGTCCGGACAGGGGGAATTCTGAAGCTTTCTTT. Its translation: CASSPDRGNSEAFF.

The V call is TRBV7-8, the J call TRBJ1-2; D gene uncertain. Trimming took 1 base from V and 8 from J, leaving 8 bases between them. The CDR3 has 12 residues. CDR1 is SGHVS and CDR2 is FQNEAQ in the germline V gene. The CDR3 loop is CASSLELRGYTF. The CDR3 nucleotides are TGTGCCAGCAGCTTAGAACTGAGGGGCTACACCTTC. Based on the CDR3 plus reference TRBV7-8 and TRBJ1-2, the full variable domain is GAGVSQSPRYKVAKRGQDVALRCDPISGHVSLFWYQQALGQGPEFLTYFQNEAQLDKSGLPSDRFFAERPEGSVSTLKIQRTQQEDSAVYLCASSLELRGYTFGSGTRLTVV.